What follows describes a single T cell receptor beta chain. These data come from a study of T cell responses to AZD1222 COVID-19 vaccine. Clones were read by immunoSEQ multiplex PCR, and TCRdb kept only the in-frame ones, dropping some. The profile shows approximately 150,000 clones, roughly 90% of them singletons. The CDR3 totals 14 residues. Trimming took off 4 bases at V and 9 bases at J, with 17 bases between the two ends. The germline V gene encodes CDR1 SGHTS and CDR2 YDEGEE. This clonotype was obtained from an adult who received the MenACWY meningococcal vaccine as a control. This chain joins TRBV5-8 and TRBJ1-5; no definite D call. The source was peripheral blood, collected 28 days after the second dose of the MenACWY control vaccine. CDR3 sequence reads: CASSRDGVSGPQHF. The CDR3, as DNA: TGTGCCAGCAGCCGAGACGGAGTATCAGGGCCCCAGCATTTT.